This T cell receptor (beta chain) was documented in a study of low-dose radiotherapy and immunotherapy resistance in tumors. Study at large: Fractions of 0.5 Gy went to Cohort 1 every 2 weeks, totaling 6.5 Gy. The study gave Cohort 2 1 Gy per fraction every two weeks, totaling 13 Gy over 26 weeks. Intravenous ipilimumab 1 mg/kg every six weeks was given with nivolumab 240 mg every two weeks.

Time point defined: after trial treatment. Treatment noted: LDRT plus nivolumab, ipilimumab, low-dose cyclophosphamide and aspirin (RACIN trial). The donors, trial participants, received nivolumab, ipilimumab, aspirin, low-dose cyclophosphamide and low-dose radiotherapy. This clonotype occurred a few times. cDNA synthesis used a TRAV/TRBV-specific primer set for both chains. TCRs were amplified for 15 to 20 PCR cycles with a constant-region primer and V-primer adapter. Each CDR3 protein gets one entry after TCRdb re-called the reads with MiXCR. The sample has 40,000 or so distinct CDR3 sequences, about 20% seen once. The clonotype comes from a female donor with ovarian cancer. This sample comprised PBMCs, obtained after low-dose radiotherapy plus immunotherapy.

Written as DNA, the CDR3 is TGCAGTGCACTTTCCCCAGGGATGAACACTGAAGCTTTCTTT. It yields the protein CSALSPGMNTEAFF. J is TRBJ1-1 and V is TRBV20-1; D is possibly TRBD1 (5 bases). This CDR3 has 14 amino acids. CDR1 and CDR2 from the germline V gene are DFQATT and SNEGSKA (reference sequence). Deletions cut 6 bases from V and 0 bases from J, with 14 bases between.